This T cell receptor beta chain was identified in a study of T cells in Graves' hyperthyroidism and ophthalmopathy. RNA transcripts yielded amplified TCR beta CDR3 regions. HTBI primers were employed in a first-round RT-PCR of the TCR CDR3. TCRdb reprocessed the multiplex PCR reads via MiXCR and lists one record per CDR3 protein. The data show about 400,000 distinct CDR3 sequences, 15% to 19% seen once. Germline CDR1 reads SNHLY; CDR2 reads FYNNEI. The V and J ends lost 9 bases and 5 bases, in that order; junction bases with no gene match: 15. This CDR3 region has 15 residues. The clonotype originates from a young woman with Graves' hyperthyroidism that later progressed to Graves' ophthalmopathy. The chain is built from TRBV2 and TRBJ2-7, with TRBD1 matching 8 bases. Sequences were obtained from blood. The DNA of the CDR3 is TGTGCCAGTTCCCTGGGACAGGCGTCCAGGGACGAGCAGTACTTC. Amino acids: CASSLGQASRDEQYF.